This is a list of T cell receptor beta chains from one sample in a study of cytomegalovirus exposure and HLA in healthy donors. The protocol was immunoSEQ multiplex PCR, while the TCRdb copy is restricted to in-frame clones and leaves out a portion. Found here are around 140,000 clones, over 75% of them singletons; the top ten hold about 2.2%. Sample: PBMCs. All receptors derive from a man between 50 and 59 years old in good health and CMV-seronegative. Each CDR3 is given with its conserved first and last residue. D genes are given only for firm matches. Only some rows state a clone size, as once, few, many or a class for expanded clones.

>.|TRBV6-5|TRBD2|TRBJ2-7
TGTGCCAGCAGCTGGACTAGCGGGAGGACCTACGAGCAGTACTTC
CASSWTSGRTYEQYF
>few|TRBV6-1|.|TRBJ1-2
TGTGCCAGCAGAGGACATAAGGTTAACTATGGCTACACCTTC
CASRGHKVNYGYTF
>.|TRBV12-5|.|TRBJ2-7
TGTGCTAGTGGTTTGATGGCTTACGAGCAGTACTTC
CASGLMAYEQYF
>.|TRBV11-2|TRBD2|TRBJ2-2
TGTGCCAGCAGGCCCACTAGCGGAAACACCGGGGAGCTGTTTTTT
CASRPTSGNTGELFF
>.|TRBV2|TRBD1|TRBJ1-5
TGTGCCAGCAGTGAGGACAGGTATAGCAATCAGCCCCAGCATTTT
CASSEDRYSNQPQHF
>.|TRBV10-1|TRBD1|TRBJ1-2
TGCGCCAGCCCCAACAGGGGAAGCTACACCTTC
CASPNRGSYTF
>.|TRBV19|TRBD1|TRBJ2-5
TGTGCCAGCTCCGGGACAGACCAAGAGACCCAGTACTTC
CASSGTDQETQYF
>.|TRBV5-1|.|TRBJ1-2
TGCGCCAGCAGCTTGGTGGCGGACACCTACTATGGCTACACCTTC
CASSLVADTYYGYTF
>once|TRBV18|.|TRBJ2-3
TGTGCCAGCTCAGCGGGGTCTAGCGCCACAGATACGCAGTATTTT
CASSAGSSATDTQYF
>.|TRBV5-1|TRBD2|TRBJ2-7
TGCGCCAGCAGCCTGTTCCTAGCGGGAGGGCCCTACGAGCAGTACTTC
CASSLFLAGGPYEQYF
>.|TRBV2|.|TRBJ1-6
TGTGCCAGCAGGCTCTTGGTACTTAATTCACCCCTCCACTTT
CASRLLVLNSPLHF
>medium-sized|TRBV7-2|.|TRBJ2-7
TGTGCCAGCAGCGAACGGGCCTACGAGCAGTACTTC
CASSERAYEQYF
>.|TRBV28|.|TRBJ2-4
TGTGCCAGCAGACAGGGGAGGACTCTAGCCAAAAACATTCAGTACTTC
CASRQGRTLAKNIQYF
>.|TRBV6-5|.|TRBJ2-3
TGTGCCAGCAGTAGGGGGTCAGATACGCAGTATTTT
CASSRGSDTQYF
>.|TRBV27|.|TRBJ2-1
TGTGCCAGCAGTCACCTCAAGGGACTGCAGGGCAATGAGCAGTTCTTC
CASSHLKGLQGNEQFF
>once|TRBV27|TRBD1|TRBJ1-1
TGTGCCAGCAGTAGAGTCCCGGGACAGGGAGGGGACACTGAAGCTTTCTTT
CASSRVPGQGGDTEAFF
>.|TRBV5-6|TRBD1|TRBJ2-2
TGTGCCAGCAGCTTGAGGCGGACAGGGAGGAACACCGGGGAGCTGTTTTTT
CASSLRRTGRNTGELFF
>.|TRBV6-5|.|TRBJ2-7
TGTGCCAGCAGTAAAGGGGACTTCACAAACTACGAGCAGTACTTC
CASSKGDFTNYEQYF
>.|TRBV13|.|TRBJ2-2
TGTGCCAGCAGCTTAGCTACAGCCCAGAACACCGGGGAGCTGTTTTTT
CASSLATAQNTGELFF
>.|TRBV27|TRBD1|TRBJ2-7
TGTGCCAGCAGTTTGTCGACAGGGAACTACGAGCAGTACTTC
CASSLSTGNYEQYF
>.|TRBV19|TRBD1|TRBJ1-1
TGTGCCAGTAGTATCCTAAGGACAGGGATGAACACTGAAGCTTTCTTT
CASSILRTGMNTEAFF
>few|TRBV7-9|TRBD1|TRBJ2-2
TGTGCCAGCAGCCAAAAGGAGACAGGGTCATCCGGGGAGCTGTTTTTT
CASSQKETGSSGELFF
>.|TRBV18|.|TRBJ2-1
TGTGCCAGCTCACCAAGTACAGGGAGAATTCAGTTCTTC
CASSPSTGRIQFF
>.|TRBV29-1|.|TRBJ2-7
TGCAGCGTCCAGGCGTTATACGAGCAGTACTTC
CSVQALYEQYF
>.|TRBV18|.|TRBJ1-4
TGTGCCAGCTCACCAGGAGGGTTGAGCGAAAAACTGTTTTTT
CASSPGGLSEKLFF
>.|TRBV9|TRBD2|TRBJ2-7
TGTGCCAGCAGCGGAGCTAGCGGAGCCTACGAGCAGTACTTC
CASSGASGAYEQYF
>.|TRBV2|.|TRBJ2-1
TGTGCCAGCAATAGGCTCGGGTACAATGAGCAGTTCTTC
CASNRLGYNEQFF
>.|TRBV30|TRBD1|TRBJ1-1
TGTGCCTGGGCGGACAGGATGAACACTGAAGCTTTCTTT
CAWADRMNTEAFF
>.|TRBV5-4|.|TRBJ2-7
TGTGCCAGCAGCTTGGTGTCTACCTCACTCTACGAGCAGTACTTC
CASSLVSTSLYEQYF
>.|TRBV18|.|TRBJ1-3
TGTGCCAGCTCACTTAGCTCGTCTTCAAACTCTGGAAACACCATATATTTT
CASSLSSSSNSGNTIYF
>.|TRBV5-5|TRBD1|TRBJ1-4
TGTGCCAGCAGCTTTGCAGGGGGCAATGAAAAACTGTTTTTT
CASSFAGGNEKLFF
>few|TRBV27|.|TRBJ1-1
TGTGCCAGCAGTTTATTTGGGGGCGTGGGGCCTGAAGCTTTCTTT
CASSLFGGVGPEAFF
>.|TRBV4-1|TRBD1|TRBJ1-2
TGCGCCAGCAGCCAAACCAAAGGGGGCGCAGACTATGGCTACACCTTC
CASSQTKGGADYGYTF
>.|TRBV30|TRBD1|TRBJ2-2
TGTGCCTGGAGCCTGGACAGGGGGCGGGGGGAGCTGTTTTTT
CAWSLDRGRGELFF
>.|TRBV9|.|TRBJ2-7
TGTGCCAGCAGCGCCCGCGGGGACAGCTACGAGCAGTACTTC
CASSARGDSYEQYF
>.|TRBV6-1|.|TRBJ1-1
TGTGCCAGCAGTGAAGGCTTAGTGAACACTGAAGCTTTCTTT
CASSEGLVNTEAFF
>.|TRBV5-1|.|TRBJ2-1
TGCGCCAGCAGACGGGAGAGGTCCGATGAGCAGTTCTTC
CASRRERSDEQFF
>.|TRBV7-2|.|TRBJ2-4
TGTGCCAGCAGCTTATACTACGCGGGCAAAAACATTCAGTACTTC
CASSLYYAGKNIQYF
>once|TRBV9|.|TRBJ2-3
TGTGCCAGCAGCGTAGCGACTAGGGGAGATACGCAGTATTTT
CASSVATRGDTQYF
>.|TRBV5-1|.|TRBJ2-7
TGCGCCAGCGGGAGAGGGAGCTGGGACTACGAGCAGTACTTC
CASGRGSWDYEQYF
>once|TRBV2|.|TRBJ2-2
TGTGCCAGCAGTAGGGGGTCGAACACCGGGGAGCTGTTTTTT
CASSRGSNTGELFF
>.|TRBV30|.|TRBJ1-3
TGTGCCTGGAAGGCAGGGCACTCTGGAAACACCATATATTTT
CAWKAGHSGNTIYF
>.|TRBV29-1|TRBD2|TRBJ2-7
TGCAGCGTTACTAGCGGGGGACTCTCCGAGCAGTACTTC
CSVTSGGLSEQYF
>.|TRBV12-5|TRBD1|TRBJ2-3
TGTGCTAGTGGTTTGGTACAGGGGGCTGGTGCAGATACGCAGTATTTT
CASGLVQGAGADTQYF
>.|TRBV7-8|.|TRBJ1-4
TGTGCCAGCAGCTTAGGCGGGTGGGATGAAAAACTGTTTTTT
CASSLGGWDEKLFF
>.|TRBV27|TRBD1|TRBJ1-5
TGTGCCAGCAGCTTCAAGGGACAGGGGGCGGTTCAGCCCCAGCATTTT
CASSFKGQGAVQPQHF
>once|TRBV18|.|TRBJ2-2
TGTGCCAGCTCCCCGGGACTCACGAACACCGGGGAGCTGTTTTTT
CASSPGLTNTGELFF
>few|TRBV5-1|TRBD1|TRBJ2-1
TGCGCCAGCAGCGAAAGACAGGGGCACATGGGCCGTGGTTACAATGAGCAGTTCTTC
CASSERQGHMGRGYNEQFF
>once|TRBV7-9|.|TRBJ1-5
TGTGCCAGCAGCCCAAGCGGGAATCAGCCCCAGCATTTT
CASSPSGNQPQHF
>.|TRBV27|TRBD1|TRBJ2-5
TGTGCCAGCAGTGTGGACAGGGGTATGGAGACCCAGTACTTC
CASSVDRGMETQYF
>.|TRBV19|.|TRBJ1-5
TGTGCCAGTAGTTATACAGGCGATCAGCCCCAGCATTTT
CASSYTGDQPQHF
>.|TRBV7-2|TRBD2|TRBJ2-1
TGTGCCAGCAGTCCAAGCGGGAGTGCGTACAATGAGCAGTTCTTC
CASSPSGSAYNEQFF
>.|TRBV5-1|.|TRBJ1-1
TGCGCCAGCAGCTTGGTTACAGAGAACACTGAAGCTTTCTTT
CASSLVTENTEAFF
>.|TRBV5-1|TRBD2|TRBJ2-1
TGCGCCAGCGGGGAGGGGAGGGGAAGCAATGAGCAGTTCTTC
CASGEGRGSNEQFF
>few|TRBV11-2|.|TRBJ1-1
TGTGCCAGCAGCCCCCAGGGTCAGTATGAAGCTTTCTTT
CASSPQGQYEAFF
>.|TRBV19|TRBD1|TRBJ1-1
TGTGCCAGCCGACCCCTAACGGGGACAGGGGGCATGACTGCGAACACTGAAGCTTTCTTT
CASRPLTGTGGMTANTEAFF